This T cell receptor (beta chain) came from a study of T cells after yellow fever vaccination. Study-level results: Peak timing came faster in the weaker secondary response, day 5 versus 15.

Germline V gene data show CDR1 as MDHEN and CDR2 as SYDVKM. V lost 5 bases, J lost 10 bases, and 12 bases lay in between. There are 12 residues in the CDR3. By 5'RACE template switching, TCR cDNA was produced, with a universal primer site and UMIs added in the process. TCRdb re-called the 5' RACE reads with MiXCR, one entry per CDR3 protein. The table has hundreds of thousands of distinct CDR3 sequences, 10% to 15% seen once. This clonotype was picked up many times. Antigen: not known. This chain uses TRBV28 with TRBJ2-1; D is undetermined. Sequenced here: PBMCs, sampled on the day of the yellow fever booster vaccination. This receptor was identified in a man aged 25 to 40 who received the YFV17D yellow fever vaccine. The CDR3 DNA sequence: TGTGCCAGCAGTCGACCAGCCAGGGAGCAGTTCTTC. Its protein product is CASSRPAREQFF.